The 10 T cell receptor beta chains listed next were all sequenced from one sample in a study of T cell responses to AZD1222 COVID-19 vaccine. Data came from immunoSEQ multiplex PCR; TCRdb stores just in-frame clones and leaves some out. The table has 150,000 to 200,000 clones, around 94% seen once. Sample: peripheral blood, taken on day 0 of AZD1222 vaccination. These receptors were taken from an adult in good health.

This chain connects TRBV30 to TRBJ1-1; the D is unclear. The CDR3 sequence is 11 residues long. Germline V lookup: CDR1 GTSNPN, CDR2 SVGIG (reference sequence). V gave up 1 base and J gave up 11 bases, with 11 bases separating them. The CDR3 region has the DNA TGTGCCTGGAGTGATCAGATTGACGCTTTCTTT. It is translated as CAWSDQIDAFF.

This sequence joins TRBV29-1 and TRBJ2-7; 11 nucleotides agree with TRBD2. This CDR3 is 15 amino acids long. Germline V gene sequence: CDR1 SQVTM, CDR2 ANQGSEA. CDR3 DNA: TGCAGTGTACGGATAGCGGGAGGGAACTCCTACGAGCAGTACTTC. Translating gives CSVRIAGGNSYEQYF.

This chain joins TRBV9 and TRBJ1-2; 8 bases match TRBD1. The CDR3 length is 15 residues. The V and J ends lost 2 bases and 2 bases, in that order; junction bases with no gene match: 5. Germline CDR1 SGDLS, CDR2 YYNGEE. The CDR3 sequence: CASSVTNRGNYGYTF. The CDR3 DNA follows: TGTGCCAGCAGCGTTACCAACAGGGGGAACTATGGCTACACCTTC.

The rearrangement uses TRBV5-1 and TRBJ2-5, with a tentative D call TRBD1 (6 bases). The CDR3 runs 16 residues. Germline V gives CDR1 SGHRS, CDR2 YFSETQ. V lost 0 bases to trimming and J lost 2 bases, with 14 bases between them. Here the CDR3 reads CASSLGPGQGQETQYF. DNA of the CDR3: TGCGCCAGCAGCTTGGGTCCGGGACAAGGACAAGAGACCCAGTACTTC.

The rearrangement links TRBV20-1 to TRBJ2-7, with 9 bases lining up with TRBD1. This CDR3 comprises 14 residues. The ends lost 3 bases at V and 3 bases at J; junction bases unmatched: 6. Germline V gives CDR1 DFQATT, CDR2 SNEGSKA (reference sequence). This CDR3 is CSASPPGQGYEQYF. CDR3 coding DNA: TGCAGTGCTAGTCCACCGGGACAGGGCTACGAGCAGTACTTC.

The DNA of the CDR3 is TGTGCCTGGAGTGACGACGGGCCCCAGCATTTT. Its protein product is CAWSDDGPQHF. This chain joins TRBV30 and TRBJ1-5; D is unresolved. Looked up from germline, CDR1 is GTSNPN and CDR2 is SVGIG (reference sequence). The V end was cut by 1 base, the J end by 9 bases, with 7 bases between. The CDR3 is 11 residues long.

V gene TRBV19 combines with J gene TRBJ1-1; 9 nucleotides line up with TRBD1. This CDR3 is built from 15 residues. Germline V gene sequence: CDR1 LNHDA, CDR2 SQIVND (reference sequence). The V and J ends lost 4 bases and 1 base, in that order; junction bases with no gene match: 4. The CDR3 nucleotides are TGTGCCAGTAGTAAAAGGGACAGGGAGAACACTGAAGCTTTCTTT. Translated: CASSKRDRENTEAFF.

The V and J genes are TRBV2 and TRBJ2-7, with D perhaps assigned TRBD1 or TRBD2 (6 bases each). V was shortened by 8 bases and J by 6 bases, with 32 bases between the two germline ends. The CDR3 is 18 amino acids. Germline-derived CDR1 and CDR2 are SNHLY and FYNNEI. The CDR3 DNA reads as TGTGCCAGCTGCCTCAATCCGGCCGAGGGGGGCAATACCCCCGAGCAGTACTTC. Residues: CASCLNPAEGGNTPEQYF.

As DNA, the CDR3 is TGTGCCAGCAGCTTAGATATTAGCGGGACGGATACGCAGTATTTT. Its translation: CASSLDISGTDTQYF. The rearrangement uses TRBV7-2 and TRBJ2-3; 8 bases map to TRBD2. The CDR3 runs 15 residues. The trim removed 1 base at V and 6 bases at J, leaving 6 bases unmatched. CDR1 is SGHTA, CDR2 FQGNSA, per germline.

The chain links TRBV30 to TRBJ2-3; D gene uncertain. The CDR3 is 13 residues long. Trimming shortened V by 0 bases and J by 2 bases, and 6 bases separated the two germline ends. Germline CDR1 GTSNPN, CDR2 SVGIG (reference sequence). The CDR3 loop is CAWSVSNTDTQYF. In nucleotides, the CDR3 is TGTGCCTGGAGTGTAAGTAACACAGATACGCAGTATTTT.